This T cell receptor (beta chain) was sequenced in a study of blood T cell repertoires in COVID-19 (dated by TCRdb to 2020 to 2022). Broadly, across the study: The collaborator samples originated in the United States, Italy and Spain and spanned the acute and convalescent phases of COVID-19. The prospective study material was composed of cDNA or gDNA derived from T cells, B-cell-depleted T cells, or PBMCs. Deeply sampled blood TCRbeta repertoires from subjects exposed to, actively infected with, or recovered from COVID-19 were included in the dataset. The repertoires were released in a freely available public database meant as a resource for research on the immune response to SARS-CoV-2. Samples were obtained from the ongoing ImmuneRACE study (first 160 participants) and from over 1,000 subjects provided by 6 global collaborators. A de-identified subject ID, COVID-19 status, age in years and sex were almost always included in the sample metadata. Where available, HLA class I and class II types were obtained from metadata supplied by the sample provider rather than from assay-based typing. Overall results and qualifications from the work: The amount of clinical and demographic metadata varied by source and participant and was provided uncurated.

Participants in the prospective study were aged about 18 to 95 years, lived in about two dozen United States geographic areas, and enrolled through a virtual design. Cohort assignment in the prospective study relied on participant-reported clinical history from a screening survey and a study questionnaire. In the prospective study, whole blood, serum and a nasopharyngeal or oropharyngeal swab were collected from each participant by mobile phlebotomists. Additional blood draws and questionnaires over an approximately 2-month period could optionally be provided by prospective study participants. Before DNA extraction, blood samples from the prospective study were shipped at room temperature or frozen. As for this clone: Its antigen target is currently unknown. Base qualities are not at hand, and no much larger clone is one base apart.

The immunoSEQ Assay, a bias-controlled multiplex PCR, was used to amplify TCRbeta CDR3 regions from genomic DNA. On the study's bioinformatics: Within the assay, amplification of reference gene primers was used to estimate how many nucleated cells each sample contained. To quantify the absolute abundance of each unique TCRbeta CDR3 rearrangement, sequence reads were collapsed and filtered. For each sample, productive Simpson clonality was calculated as the square root of Simpson's diversity index across productive rearrangements. Sourced from immuneACCESS, this table was stored by TCRdb with only in-frame sequences that have V and J called. A share of the clones is absent; for the studies checked, an unresolved V gene accounts for under half, and the remainder has no known explanation. V and J calls and clone size come straight from that table; D and trimming were deduced from the DNA. The table for this sample lists around 420,000 clones; 88% of them were counted only once. About 2.1% of the sample rests with the top ten.

Reading the germline V gene (reference sequence) gives CDR1 PRHDT and CDR2 FYEKMQ. Relative to germline, V is missing 4 bases and J is missing 6 bases, with 8 bases of the junction outside any gene match. From the cysteine through the phenylalanine, the CDR3 covers 16 amino acids. Only the CDR3 region is kept as DNA, spanning 48 bases read in frame from base 1. Input material: PBMCs or T cells enriched from blood (not recorded which). This chain is built from TRBV13 and TRBJ2-3; TRBD2 aligns with 12 central bases. This clonotype was sampled from a woman in her 40s with acute COVID-19. The CDR3 protein is CASSWGRTSGVDTQYF. In nucleotides, the sequence is TGTGCCAGCAGCTGGGGTAGGACTAGCGGGGTTGATACGCAGTATTTT.